This T cell receptor (beta chain) was observed in a study of blood T cell repertoires in COVID-19 (dated by TCRdb to 2020 to 2022). Broadly, across the study: Samples covering the acute and convalescent phases of COVID-19 were provided by collaborators in the United States, Italy and Spain. The prospective study material was composed of cDNA or gDNA derived from T cells, B-cell-depleted T cells, or PBMCs. Deeply sampled blood TCRbeta repertoires from subjects exposed to, actively infected with, or recovered from COVID-19 were included in the dataset. The repertoires were made available in a free public database intended to serve as a resource for research on the immune response to SARS-CoV-2. Samples were obtained from the ongoing ImmuneRACE study (first 160 participants) and from 950 to 1,500 subjects provided by 6 global collaborators. Nearly every sample came with metadata listing a de-identified subject ID, COVID-19 status, age in years and sex. Where HLA class I and class II types were available, the types were taken from metadata supplied by the sample provider, not from assay-based typing. Broad study findings and their caveats: The quantity of clinical and demographic metadata differed by source and by participant and was supplied without curation.

The V and J ends are trimmed by 1 base and 7 bases, leaving 17 bases between them. The CDR3 runs 17 amino acids, cysteine and phenylalanine included. Only CDR3 DNA is held: 51 bases, read in frame from base 1. The germline V gene supplies CDR1 LGHNA and CDR2 YSLEER. Collaborating institutions collected whole blood in K2EDTA tubes following their own protocols. For TCRbeta analysis, collaborator samples were shipped as frozen whole blood, as isolated PBMCs, or as DNA extracted from either sample type. About this clone: It has no known antigen specificity. No much larger clone exists at a distance of one base, and base qualities are not known.

The immunoSEQ Assay, a bias-controlled multiplex PCR, was used to amplify TCRbeta CDR3 regions from genomic DNA. The original methods were these. Nucleated cell counts per sample were estimated from amplification of reference gene primers within the assay. To quantify the absolute abundance of each unique TCRbeta CDR3 rearrangement, sequence reads were collapsed and filtered. Productive Simpson clonality was computed per sample as the square root of Simpson's diversity index over productive rearrangements. As stored in TCRdb, this immuneACCESS dataset retains in-frame rearrangements with V and J assigned. A fraction of the clones does not appear; measured against another copy, unresolved V genes explain less than half of the discrepancy, and the remainder lacks a known reason. Clone size and the V and J calls come from that table; the DNA yielded D and trimming. The sample table holds around 78,000 clones, of which more than 80% were seen once. Around 26% of the sample lies in the top ten.

The specimen sequenced was peripheral blood. This chain is built from TRBV4-3 and TRBJ1-6; TRBD1 is perhaps the D gene, given 5 matching bases. This TCR was sampled from a man in his fifties with active or convalescent COVID-19. The DNA sequence is given as TGCGCCAGCAGCCAAGCCGCTCGGGGGGTAGGCAATTCACCCCTCCACTTT. It encodes CASSQAARGVGNSPLHF.